This T cell receptor (beta chain) was identified during a study of T cell changes during pregnancy in multiple sclerosis. Only in-frame clones appear in the TCRdb table, and some are missing; sequencing was by immunoSEQ multiplex PCR. The sample has over 60,000 clones, roughly nine tenths seen once. The germline V gene has CDR1 GTSNPN and CDR2 SVGIG (reference sequence). There are 13 residues in the CDR3. With 1 base removed from V and 2 bases from J, the gap between germline ends came to 6 bases. The receptor's source is a female donor in good health, enrolled as a control in a pregnancy study. The rearrangement joins TRBV30 to TRBJ1-3, with D maybe TRBD1 (6 bases). Sequenced material: CD4+ T cells from peripheral blood mononuclear cells, taken in the third trimester of pregnancy. CDR3 residues: CAWSGTAGNTIYF. The DNA of the CDR3 is TGTGCCTGGAGTGGGACAGCTGGAAACACCATATATTTT.